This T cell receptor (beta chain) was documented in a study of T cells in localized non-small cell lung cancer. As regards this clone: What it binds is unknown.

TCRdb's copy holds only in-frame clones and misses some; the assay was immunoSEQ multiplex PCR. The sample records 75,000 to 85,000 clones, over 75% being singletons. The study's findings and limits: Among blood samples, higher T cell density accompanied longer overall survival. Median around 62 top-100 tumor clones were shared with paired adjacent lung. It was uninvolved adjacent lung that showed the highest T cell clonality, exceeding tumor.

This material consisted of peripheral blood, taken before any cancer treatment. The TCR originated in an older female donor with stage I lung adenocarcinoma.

Here the CDR3 DNA reads TGTGCCAGCAGCTTAGCCTGGCTAGCGGTATACAATGAGCAGTTCTTC. Protein product: CASSLAWLAVYNEQFF. The V gene is TRBV7-8, the J gene TRBJ2-1; 7 bases line up with TRBD2. With 0 bases clipped from V and 4 bases from J, the junction kept 6 bases outside the gene matches. CDR3 length equals 16 residues. CDR1 is SGHVS, CDR2 FQNEAQ, per germline. The entire variable domain, with the rest obtained from reference TRBV7-8 and TRBJ2-1, is as follows: GAGVSQSPRYKVAKRGQDVALRCDPISGHVSLFWYQQALGQGPEFLTYFQNEAQLDKSGLPSDRFFAERPEGSVSTLKIQRTQQEDSAVYLCASSLAWLAVYNEQFFGPGTRLTVL.